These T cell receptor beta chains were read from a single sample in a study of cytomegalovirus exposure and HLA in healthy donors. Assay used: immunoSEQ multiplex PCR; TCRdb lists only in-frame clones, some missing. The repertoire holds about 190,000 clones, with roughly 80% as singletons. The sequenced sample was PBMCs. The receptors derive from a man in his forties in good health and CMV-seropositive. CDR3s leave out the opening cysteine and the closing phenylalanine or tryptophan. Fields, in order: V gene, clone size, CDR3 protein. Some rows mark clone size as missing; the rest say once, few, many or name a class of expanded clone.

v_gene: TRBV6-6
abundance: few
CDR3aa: ASSYLEGVAEAF

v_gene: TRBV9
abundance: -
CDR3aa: ASTRGGGTYEQY

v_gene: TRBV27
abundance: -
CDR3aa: ASSPPGTGGINEQF

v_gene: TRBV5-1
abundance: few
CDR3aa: ASSLGRITNSPLH

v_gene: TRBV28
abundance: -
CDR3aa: ASSPGDGYGYT

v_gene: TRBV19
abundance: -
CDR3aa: ASSTREGGRPQH

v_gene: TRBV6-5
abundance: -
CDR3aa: ASSSPTSGSQETQY

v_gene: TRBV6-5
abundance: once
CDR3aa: ASSFLAGGTDTQY

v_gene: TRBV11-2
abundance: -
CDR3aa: ASSLAGGYGGELF

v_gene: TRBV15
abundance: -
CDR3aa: ATSRDYAGGNTIY

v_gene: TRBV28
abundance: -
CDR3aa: ASSLSELYEQY

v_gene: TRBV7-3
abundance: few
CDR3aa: ASSGDRYNEQF

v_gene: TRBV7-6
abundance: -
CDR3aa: ASSFKQAYEQY

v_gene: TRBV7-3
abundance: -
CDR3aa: ASSATGANTEAF

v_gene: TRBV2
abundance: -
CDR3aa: ASSETQGSYEQY

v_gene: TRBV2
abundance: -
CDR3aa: ASSESPGSNTEAF

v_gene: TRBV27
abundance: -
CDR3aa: AISGGTDTQY

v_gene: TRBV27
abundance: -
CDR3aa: ASSPPSSYEQY

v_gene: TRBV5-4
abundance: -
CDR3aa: ASSPAQGANTEAF

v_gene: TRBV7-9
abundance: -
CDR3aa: ASSAGGWEQY

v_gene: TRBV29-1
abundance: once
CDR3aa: SAATSVDTDTQY

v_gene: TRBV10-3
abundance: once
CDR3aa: AISEVGGDEQY

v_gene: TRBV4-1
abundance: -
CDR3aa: ASSQVTSSRYEQY

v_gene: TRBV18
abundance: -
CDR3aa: ASSPETSSYEQY

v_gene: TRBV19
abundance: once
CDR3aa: ASWGLAGSSYNEQF

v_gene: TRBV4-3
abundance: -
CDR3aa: ASSEGFSGVSGANVLT

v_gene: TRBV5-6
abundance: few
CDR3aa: ASSLLGLGGEHQETQY

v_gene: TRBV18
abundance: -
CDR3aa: ASSPQEGGGLSNQPQH

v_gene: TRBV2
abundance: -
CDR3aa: ASTVGLGQGAGEQY

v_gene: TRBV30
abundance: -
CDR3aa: AWSVLGGGSQETQY

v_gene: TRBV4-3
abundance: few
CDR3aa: ASSQERGGLGVHEQY

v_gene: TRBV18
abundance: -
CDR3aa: ASSPRMTGGAGTQY

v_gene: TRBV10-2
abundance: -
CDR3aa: ASSNHRGRIMNTEAF

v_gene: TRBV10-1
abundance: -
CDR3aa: ASSASGTAFGGGTQY

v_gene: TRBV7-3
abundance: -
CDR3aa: ASSLQTGGPQETQY

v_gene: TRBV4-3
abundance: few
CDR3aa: ASSQALTEGNTEAF

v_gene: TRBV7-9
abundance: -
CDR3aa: ASSPQGTSYEQY

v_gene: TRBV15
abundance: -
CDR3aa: ATSRESGYEQY

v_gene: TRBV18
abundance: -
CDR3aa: ASSEGTSQETQY

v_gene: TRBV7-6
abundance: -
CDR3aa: ASSLDAGGPRNIQY